The next 27 T cell receptor beta chains were all read from a single sample in a study of response to subunit inactivated influenza vaccine. TCRdb used MiXCR to reprocess the RT-PCR reads, holding one entry per CDR3 protein. The table records roughly 290,000 distinct CDR3 sequences, about a fifth of them present only once. Sequences were derived from PBMCs from blood, sampled less than 22 months after vaccination. The origin of the receptors is a man between 50 and 69 years old who received an inactivated influenza vaccine.

This clonotype has only a few counts. The chain combines TRBV29-1 with TRBJ2-3; 13 bases match TRBD2. This CDR3 comprises 14 residues. After removal of 6 bases from V and 6 bases from J, the junction contained 6 bases not matched to a gene. Looked up from germline, CDR1 is SQVTM and CDR2 is ANQGSEA. CDR3: CSVGTSGAPDTQYF. CDR3 bases: TGCAGCGTGGGGACTAGCGGGGCCCCCGATACGCAGTATTTT.

V gene TRBV6-2 or TRBV6-3 combines with J gene TRBJ2-7; 10 bases align to TRBD2. Trimming took 4 bases from V and 4 from J; bases not matched to a gene: 7. Per the germline V gene, CDR1 is MNHEY and CDR2 is SVGEGT. The CDR3 covers 15 residues. DNA of the CDR3: TGTGCCAGCAGTTGGGCCGGGACTAGCGTATACGAGCAGTACTTC. Residues: CASSWAGTSVYEQYF.

The chain carries TRBV18 and TRBJ2-7, with no clear D. Trimming cost V 0 bases and J 2 bases, with 11 bases left between them. This CDR3 is 15 amino acids long. Germline CDR1 and CDR2: KGHSH and LQKENI. CDR3 in DNA: TGTGCCAGCTCACCACCGGTCAGCTTAACCTACGAGCAGTACTTC. This gives the protein CASSPPVSLTYEQYF.

This clonotype was seen only a few times. The rearrangement links TRBV6-5 to TRBJ1-1; D unresolved. Per the germline V gene, CDR1 is MNHEY and CDR2 is SVGAGI. V lost 7 bases and J 3 bases, leaving 9 bases between the germline ends. The CDR3 consists of 12 residues. The CDR3: CASNGRYTEAFF. The CDR3 region has the DNA TGTGCCAGCAACGGGAGGTACACTGAAGCTTTCTTT.

The rearrangement joins TRBV20-1 to TRBJ2-3, with a possible D match to TRBD2 (5 bases). V gave up 5 bases and J gave up 2 bases, with 20 bases separating them. The CDR3 extends over 16 amino acids. CDR1 and CDR2 from the germline V gene are DFQATT and SNEGSKA (reference sequence). The CDR3 loop is CSAPPLQAAITDTQYF. The CDR3 DNA is TGCAGTGCTCCTCCCCTCCAAGCGGCCATCACAGATACGCAGTATTTT.

The table lists this clonotype with a few counts. The chain carries TRBV12-3 or TRBV12-4 and TRBJ2-7, with D hard to call. With 6 bases removed from V and 12 bases from J, the gap between germline ends came to 21 bases. The CDR3 covers 13 residues. The CDR3 region is CASSPQPAGEAYF. In DNA form, the CDR3 reads TGTGCCAGCAGCCCACAGCCCGCTGGCGAAGCGTACTTC.

This clonotype was counted a few times. This chain connects TRBV20-1 to TRBJ1-6, with TRBD1 matching 9 bases. Germline-derived CDR1 and CDR2 are DFQATT and SNEGSKA (reference sequence). V dropped 1 base and J dropped 8; count of bases not matched to a gene: 3. The CDR3 spans 14 residues. CDR3 protein: CSARAGTGHSPLHF. The CDR3, as DNA: TGCAGTGCTAGAGCCGGGACAGGGCATTCACCCCTCCACTTT.

The V call is TRBV12-3 or TRBV12-4, the J call TRBJ1-1, with TRBD1 matching over 8 bases. With 4 bases clipped from V and 10 bases from J, the junction kept 11 bases outside the gene matches. The length of the CDR3 is 14 residues. As DNA, the CDR3 is TGTGCCAGCAGTTCCACCGGGACAGGTCGGAGAGCTTTCTTT. Its protein is CASSSTGTGRRAFF.

This clonotype was recorded a few times. The gene calls are TRBV4-2 and TRBJ1-5; D is possibly TRBD1 (5 bases). Germline values: CDR1 LGHNA, CDR2 YNFKEQ. The CDR3 runs to 17 residues. Trimming removed 0 bases from V and 5 bases from J, with 17 bases in between. This CDR3 is CASSQEVRGRRDQPQHF. CDR3 DNA sequence: TGTGCCAGCAGCCAAGAGGTAAGGGGAAGGCGGGATCAGCCCCAGCATTTT.

This clonotype was found a few times. The chain carries TRBV20-1 and TRBJ1-4; D gene uncertain. The V end lost 0 bases, the J end lost 4 bases, and 12 bases lay between the germline ends. Germline V gene lookup returns CDR1 DFQATT and CDR2 SNEGSKA (reference sequence). This CDR3 is built from 15 residues. The CDR3 nucleotides read TGCAGTGCTAGAGATTACCGGGAGGTTAATGAAAAACTGTTTTTT. Translating it yields CSARDYREVNEKLFF.

This clonotype showed up many times. The rearrangement uses TRBV12-3 or TRBV12-4 and TRBJ1-1, with D possibly TRBD1 on 6 matching bases. There are 15 residues in the CDR3. V was pared by 0 bases and J by 8 bases, with 16 bases between. CDR3 bases: TGTGCCAGCAGTTTAGCGTCCTTGGGGGGGCGCGAAGCTTTCTTT. This codes for CASSLASLGGREAFF.

The chain couples TRBV28 to TRBJ2-7; unclear D gene. Germline CDR1 reads MDHEN; CDR2 reads SYDVKM. V shed 5 bases and J shed 3 bases, with 14 bases lying between them. There are 14 residues in the CDR3. The CDR3 region is CASSPLVGFYEQYF. In DNA form, the CDR3 reads TGTGCCAGCAGTCCTCTAGTGGGCTTCTACGAGCAGTACTTC.

This chain connects TRBV12-3 or TRBV12-4 to TRBJ1-2; maybe TRBD1 (5 bases). The length of the CDR3 is 16 residues. V was trimmed by 4 bases and J by 6 bases, leaving 21 bases between them. The DNA for the CDR3 is TGTGCCAGCAGTTCCCCCTGGGGGTACCACTCGGATGGCTACACCTTC. It translates to CASSSPWGYHSDGYTF.

The CDR3 sequence: CASSDGGYGYTF. The CDR3, as DNA: TGTGCCAGCAGCGATGGGGGCTACGGCTACACCTTC. The chain carries TRBV7-9 and TRBJ1-2, with a weak D call TRBD1 (6 bases). Germline assignment: CDR1 SEHNR and CDR2 FQNEAQ (reference sequence). V was cut by 5 bases and J by 8 bases, with 12 bases left in between. The CDR3 is made up of 12 amino acids.

This clonotype was counted only a few times. A junction end diverges from the germline sequence, so it may reflect a read error. V is TRBV12-3 or TRBV12-4 and J is TRBJ2-3; 11 bases agree with TRBD1. The CDR3 is 14 amino acids. This CDR3 reads CASSRTGGTDTQYF. CDR3 bases: TGTGCCAGCAGTCGGACAGGGGGCACGGATACGCAGTATTTT.

This chain links TRBV7-9 with TRBJ1-1, with 9 bases that match TRBD1. The V gene end was trimmed by 5 bases and the J gene end by 1 base; junction bases not matched to a gene: 11. This CDR3 contains 17 residues. CDR1 and CDR2 from the germline V gene are SEHNR and FQNEAQ (reference sequence). The CDR3, as DNA: TGTGCCAGCAGCACCAGGACAGGACAGGGGCGGAACACTGAAGCTTTCTTT. Its translation: CASSTRTGQGRNTEAFF. Together with reference TRBV7-9 and TRBJ1-1, the CDR3 gives the full variable domain: DTGVSQNPRHKITKRGQNVTFRCDPISEHNRLYWYRQTLGQGPEFLTYFQNEAQLEKSRLLSDRFSAERPKGSFSTLEIQRTEQGDSAMYLCASSTRTGQGRNTEAFFGQGTRLTVV.

The chain carries TRBV12-3 or TRBV12-4 and TRBJ1-2; D gene unclear. Trimming took 7 bases from V and 5 from J, leaving 11 bases between them. The CDR3 has 12 residues. The CDR3, as DNA: TGTGCCAGCAACAATCGGAGATATGGCTACACCTTC. It codes for CASNNRRYGYTF.

In its sample, this clonotype was seen a few times. V is TRBV4-2 and J is TRBJ2-1, with a possible D match to TRBD2 (5 bases). The germline CDR1 and CDR2 sequences are LGHNA and YNFKEQ. Trimming took off 3 bases at V and 4 bases at J, with 19 bases between the two ends. This CDR3 region has 17 residues. The CDR3 loop reads CASSQLGSGWEYNEQFF. CDR3 DNA: TGTGCCAGCAGCCAGTTGGGTTCGGGGTGGGAATACAATGAGCAGTTCTTC.

This chain links TRBV5-6 with TRBJ2-5; maybe TRBD2 (6 bases). V was trimmed by 0 bases and J by 0 bases, leaving 12 bases between them. Looked up from germline, CDR1 is SGHDT and CDR2 is YYEEEE. The CDR3 runs 16 residues. CDR3 protein: CASSLEGAGYQETQYF. CDR3 bases: TGTGCCAGCAGCTTGGAGGGCGCGGGGTACCAAGAGACCCAGTACTTC.

The genes are TRBV7-6 and TRBJ1-1; no clear D. V was pared by 1 base and J by 1 base, with 13 bases between. Germline V CDR1 and CDR2: SGHVS, FNYEAQ. This CDR3 is built from 16 residues. As DNA, the CDR3 is TGTGCCAGCAGCTTAGAACAGTCCGGAGGGAACACTGAAGCTTTCTTT. Translating gives CASSLEQSGGNTEAFF.

This clonotype was counted only a few times. This chain connects TRBV7-9 to TRBJ2-3; D gene unclear. The CDR3 consists of 15 residues. Trimming removed 3 bases from V and 0 bases from J, with 10 bases in between. The germline gives CDR1 SEHNR, CDR2 FQNEAQ (reference sequence). CDR3 DNA sequence: TGTGCCAGCAGCTTCCTCGACGGCAGCACAGATACGCAGTATTTT. It yields the protein CASSFLDGSTDTQYF.

This clonotype has only a few counts. This chain uses TRBV5-1 with TRBJ2-2; 10 bases match TRBD1. CDR1 and CDR2 (germline): SGHRS, YFSETQ. The CDR3 length is 16 residues. The V and J ends lost 4 bases and 6 bases, in that order; junction bases with no gene match: 9. The CDR3 nucleotides are TGCGCCAGCAGCGCCGGACAGGGGGTGTATTCCGGGGAGCTGTTTTTT. Its protein product is CASSAGQGVYSGELFF.

This chain connects TRBV5-1 to TRBJ2-5; perhaps TRBD2 as D (6 bases). Trimming cost V 4 bases and J 5 bases, with 12 bases left between them. There are 13 residues in the CDR3. The V gene's germline CDR1 is SGHRS and CDR2 YFSETQ. Written as DNA, the CDR3 is TGCGCCAGCAGCCTCCGGGAGCCGGAGACCCAGTACTTC. Translated: CASSLREPETQYF.

The rearrangement links TRBV29-1 to TRBJ1-2; D may be TRBD1 (6 bases). The V gene's germline CDR1 is SQVTM and CDR2 ANQGSEA. There are 12 residues in the CDR3. The germline V and J ends were trimmed by 7 bases and 2 bases, with 11 bases remaining between them. CDR3 sequence (DNA): TGCAGCGGGGTACAGGGAAACTATGGCTACACCTTC. This translates into CSGVQGNYGYTF.

This clonotype was seen at least ten times. This chain connects TRBV6-5 to TRBJ1-1; D ambiguous. V lost 7 bases and J 0 bases, leaving 12 bases between the germline ends. Germline V CDR1 and CDR2: MNHEY, SVGAGI. The CDR3 loop spans 14 amino acids. The CDR3 sequence is CASTQDGLNTEAFF. The CDR3 nucleotides are TGTGCCAGCACGCAGGACGGGTTGAACACTGAAGCTTTCTTT.

V is TRBV29-1 and J is TRBJ2-7; TRBD1 might be the D (6 bases). V gave up 6 bases and J gave up 4 bases, with 19 bases separating them. CDR1 is SQVTM and CDR2 is ANQGSEA in the germline V gene. This CDR3 has 14 amino acids. In nucleotides, the CDR3 is TGCAGCGTAAAACCGGGACACCAGGGATACGAGCAGTACTTC. As protein: CSVKPGHQGYEQYF.

The rearrangement joins TRBV29-1 to TRBJ2-2; 11 bases line up with TRBD2. Germline V CDR1 and CDR2: SQVTM, ANQGSEA. V shed 4 bases, J shed 2 bases, and the junction held 3 bases outside the gene matches. The CDR3 is 15 amino acids. The CDR3 DNA reads as TGCAGCGTTGTGGGGACTAGCGGAAACACCGGGGAGCTGTTTTTT. Amino acids: CSVVGTSGNTGELFF.